The T cell receptor beta chain under discussion was sequenced for a study of response to subunit inactivated influenza vaccine (dated by TCRdb to the late 2010s). For the study in its entirety: Deep quantitative T cell receptor repertoire profiling was used in the study to track responses to a trivalent subunit inactivated influenza vaccine. Overall results and qualifications from the work: The authors suggested that each seasonal influenza vaccination may recruit only a limited number of new T cells.

Libraries were built with RT-PCR. The sample was run on an Illumina HiSeq 2500. TCRdb reran the public reads through fastp at Q25 and MiXCR, keeping productive beta chains. CDR3 protein sequences are deduplicated, and each keeps its most common genes and DNA. For this sample the table gives under 200,000 distinct CDR3 sequences, of which approximately 12% were detected only once. The ten most abundant clones make up roughly 29% of the sample. There are many counts of this clonotype. Its target antigen remains unknown. No qualities accompany the bases; no much larger clone lies one base away. This same sample was also taken into another study, of T cells expressing NK-cell markers. The other study reports the following: 5'RACE template switching, by which a universal primer site and unique molecular identifiers were added, was used to make TCR beta cDNA libraries. In sorted CD3+CD56+NKG2C+, CD3+CD56+NKG2C- and CD3+CD56-NKG2C+ T-cell subsets from several donors, TCR beta-chain repertoires were profiled. Among the eight sequenced donors, only one was HCMV-seronegative, while the other seven were HCMV-seropositive. In several experiments an anti-gammadeltaTCR antibody was added to restrict sorting to alphabetaTCR-expressing T cells. In five to seven donors, the dominant CD3+CD56+NKG2C+ clonotypes were found to rank among the top 10 CD8+ clonotypes and to make up 1.0-7.0% of CD8+ T cells. Those dominant clonotypes were again the most abundant among CD3+CD56-NKG2C+ cells in a handful of donors, at about 25-60.1%. Whether the expanded NKG2C-expressing T cell clones were specific for HCMV antigens remained unclear. The study sequenced eight donors, all healthy volunteers chosen at random: three men and five women. HCMV-specific IgG was detected in serum with a commercial ELISA kit to determine HCMV serostatus. Peripheral blood mononuclear cells were isolated from blood by Ficoll density gradient centrifugation. Magnetic immunoseparation with Miltenyi isolation kits was used to isolate CD4+ and CD8+ T cells from PBMC. cDNA synthesis was primed from the TCR beta constant segment, followed by two successive PCR amplification steps. The libraries were sequenced on Illumina HiSeq 2000/2500, MiSeq or NextSeq, producing 2 x 150 bp reads. Reads were demultiplexed and grouped by UMI with MIGEC, and clonotypes were assembled and quantified with MiTCR. Only TCR cDNA sequences supported by at least two reads were kept to exclude erroneous sequences. Downstream repertoire analysis used the tcR package, and clonotypes were matched across fractions by CDR3 nucleotide sequence plus V segment. VDJmatch was used to annotate antigen specificity against VDJdb, with one amino acid substitution in CDR3 allowed.

The sequencing here drew on CD8+ T cells sorted from PBMCs, taken roughly 12 days after vaccination. This sequence originates from a man in his fifties who received an inactivated influenza vaccine. Donor details come from another sample of the same person, matched by shared clones.

The sequenced DNA is TGTGCCAGCAGCTTAGTCGGCGGGGATACGCAGTATTTT. The translation is CASSLVGGDTQYF. The V and J segments used are TRBV11-3 and TRBJ2-3; the D segment could be TRBD2, given 5 matching bases. CDR1 and CDR2, looked up from the germline V gene, are SGHNT and YENEEA. The CDR3 runs 13 residues from the cysteine to the phenylalanine. Only the CDR3 DNA is retained, 39 bases long and in frame from the first base. V and J lose 1 base and 6 bases, and a span of 8 bases separates them.